The 28 T cell receptor beta chains reported below all come from one sample, sequenced in a study of spatial heterogeneity in lung cancer. One entry per CDR3 protein results from TCRdb running MiXCR on the 5' RACE reads. This table has about 11,000 distinct CDR3 sequences, 3% to 4.5% appearing once. Time point indicated: sample taken at primary tumor resection. Frozen PBMC, nontumor lung or tumor provided whole RNA, which was sequenced unsorted. Sequences were derived from normal lung tissue next to the tumor, sampled at surgery. Every receptor here comes from a male donor with early-stage non-small cell lung cancer.

This clonotype was observed at least ten times. CDR3 sequence reads: CASSPTGKDTQYF. The CDR3 coding sequence is TGCGCCAGCAGCCCGACAGGGAAAGATACGCAGTATTTT. The rearrangement uses TRBV5-1 and TRBJ2-3; 7 positions match TRBD1. This CDR3 has 13 residues. Germline V gene sequence: CDR1 SGHRS, CDR2 YFSETQ. V trimming: 4 bases; J trimming: 5 bases; junction bases outside the gene matches: 4.

The sample holds many counts of this clonotype. V gene TRBV7-8 combines with J gene TRBJ2-2; 13 nucleotides agree with TRBD2. V lost 9 bases and J lost 4; bases outside the gene matches: 5. The CDR3 length is 15 residues. The germline gives CDR1 SGHVS, CDR2 FQNEAQ. The CDR3 sequence: CASVLAGGLTGELFF. The CDR3 DNA reads as TGTGCCAGTGTACTAGCGGGGGGGCTCACCGGGGAGCTGTTTTTT.

This clonotype counts as medium-sized. The chain has TRBV19 and TRBJ1-2; 9 positions match TRBD1. CDR3 length: 14 amino acids. The ends lost 5 bases at V and 7 bases at J; junction bases unmatched: 8. Per germline, CDR1 LNHDA and CDR2 SQIVND (reference sequence). CDR3 sequence: CASSLRDRVIGYTF. The CDR3 DNA is TGTGCCAGTAGTCTCCGGGACAGGGTGATTGGCTACACCTTC.

This clonotype was recorded many times. The chain joins TRBV20-1 to TRBJ2-3, with a possible D match to TRBD2 (6 bases). The V and J ends lost 0 bases and 1 base respectively, with 14 bases between them. The CDR3 is 16 residues long. Germline V gene sequence: CDR1 DFQATT, CDR2 SNEGSKA (reference sequence). CDR3 DNA sequence: TGCAGTGCTAGAGATCTGCGATGGAGGGGCACAGATACGCAGTATTTT. Its protein product is CSARDLRWRGTDTQYF.

This clonotype has ten or more counts. The chain uses TRBV6-5 and TRBJ1-2, with 7 nucleotides matching TRBD1. This CDR3 has 14 residues. CDR1 is MNHEY and CDR2 is SVGAGI in the germline V gene. The ends lost 5 bases at V and 4 bases at J; junction bases unmatched: 7. In DNA form, the CDR3 reads TGTGCCAGCAGTCTTGACAGGGTCCGCTATGGCTACACCTTC. Its translation is CASSLDRVRYGYTF.

This clonotype is medium-sized. This chain links TRBV6-2 or TRBV6-3 with TRBJ1-3; D remains ambiguous. V was pared by 5 bases and J by 0 bases, with 11 bases between. The CDR3 loop spans 15 amino acids. Germline V lookup: CDR1 MNHEY, CDR2 SVGEGT. CDR3 region: CASSPDGYSGNTIYF. The CDR3 nucleotides read TGTGCCAGCAGTCCTGACGGATACTCTGGAAACACCATATATTTT.

This clonotype came up many times. V gene TRBV2 combines with J gene TRBJ2-2, with 7 bases fitting TRBD2. Germline V gene lookup returns CDR1 SNHLY and CDR2 FYNNEI. The CDR3 is 18 residues long. With V trimmed by 10 bases and J by 3 bases, 20 bases remained unmatched. The CDR3, as DNA: TGTGCCATCCCGCGAGAGCGGGACCCAACCCTGGACACCGGGGAGCTGTTTTTT. Translated: CAIPRERDPTLDTGELFF.

Many counts were recorded for this clonotype. V gene TRBV27 combines with J gene TRBJ2-1; D is unclear. Trimming cost V 8 bases and J 4 bases, with 12 bases left between them. The CDR3 length is 13 residues. The germline V gene has CDR1 MNHEY and CDR2 SMNVEV (reference sequence). The DNA for the CDR3 is TGTGCCAGCGGGGTAGGACGGTACAATGAGCAGTTCTTC. Translated: CASGVGRYNEQFF.

This clonotype was detected once. The chain joins TRBV4-3 to TRBJ2-3; tentatively, D is TRBD1 (5 bases). This CDR3 has 15 residues. The germline V gene encodes CDR1 LGHNA and CDR2 YSLEER. The V gene lost 5 bases and the J gene lost 3 bases, with 15 bases spanning the gap. The CDR3 is CASSRTRTPTDTQYF. Here the CDR3 DNA reads TGCGCCAGCAGCAGGACACGAACACCAACAGATACGCAGTATTTT.

This clonotype has a handful of counts. The chain links TRBV29-1 to TRBJ2-7; 8 bases fit TRBD2. V gave up 4 bases and J gave up 2 bases; unmatched junction bases: 10. The CDR3 totals 15 residues. The germline gives CDR1 SQVTM, CDR2 ANQGSEA. The CDR3 DNA reads TGCAGCGTTGGGGTTTTCGTAGCGGGACCCTACGAGCAGTACTTC. Residues: CSVGVFVAGPYEQYF.

This clonotype was detected many times. The gene calls are TRBV24-1 and TRBJ2-1; D is ambiguous. The CDR3 totals 13 residues. The V gene lost 2 bases and the J gene lost 5 bases, with 6 bases spanning the gap. Germline CDR1 and CDR2: KGHDR and SFDVKD. Here the CDR3 DNA reads TGTGCCACCAGTGATTGGATGGACAATGAGCAGTTCTTC. Amino acids: CATSDWMDNEQFF.

By sample share, this clonotype is medium-sized. The V call is TRBV11-2, the J call TRBJ2-7; D possibly corresponds to TRBD1 (5 bases). The V gene lost 7 bases and the J gene lost 0 bases, with 13 bases spanning the gap. Germline V gives CDR1 SGHAT, CDR2 FQNNGV. There are 14 residues in the CDR3. The CDR3 region has the DNA TGTGCCAGCACCGCGGACACGAGCTCCTACGAGCAGTACTTC. It is translated as CASTADTSSYEQYF.

This clonotype occurred many times. V gene TRBV10-2 combines with J gene TRBJ2-5; D ambiguous. The CDR3 contains 12 residues. Per the germline V gene, CDR1 is WSHSY and CDR2 is SAAADI. Trimming took off 3 bases at V and 3 bases at J, with 5 bases between the two ends. The CDR3 nucleotides are TGCGCCAGCAGTGATTCGGAAGAGACCCAGTACTTC. Translation gives CASSDSEETQYF.

This clonotype was counted at least ten times. The genes are TRBV7-2 and TRBJ1-2; no definite D call. The CDR3 is 13 amino acids. The V end lost 5 bases, the J end lost 8 bases, and 15 bases lay between the germline ends. CDR1 is SGHTA, CDR2 FQGNSA, per germline. In DNA form, the CDR3 reads TGTGCCAGCAGCCAGTACCTAGACGGGGGCTACACCTTC. Encoded protein: CASSQYLDGGYTF.

The chain has TRBV7-2 and TRBJ2-7, with D unresolved. Trimming stripped 5 bases from V and 1 base from J, with 15 bases between. This CDR3 region has 15 residues. CDR1 and CDR2 (germline): SGHTA, FQGNSA. Written as DNA, the CDR3 is TGTGCCAGCAGCCAAGAAGGGTCGAGGTCCTACGAGCAGTACTTC. This sequence encodes CASSQEGSRSYEQYF. The full variable domain, with the rest looked up from reference TRBV7-2 and TRBJ2-7, is GAGVSQSPSNKVTEKGKDVELRCDPISGHTALYWYRQSLGQGLEFLIYFQGNSAPDKSGLPSDRFSAERTGGSVSTLTIQRTQQEDSAVYLCASSQEGSRSYEQYFGPGTRLTVT.

In its sample, this clonotype was seen many times. The rearrangement links TRBV4-1 to TRBJ2-7; possible D gene TRBD1, 5 bases. The CDR3 consists of 15 residues. V was pared by 4 bases and J by 2 bases, with 15 bases between. Per germline, CDR1 MGHRA and CDR2 YSYEKL. The CDR3 DNA follows: TGCGCCAGCAGCCTCGGACACCACGAACCCTACGAGCAGTACTTC. It encodes CASSLGHHEPYEQYF.

This clonotype was seen only a few times. The J gene is TRBJ2-3, the V gene TRBV11-2; the D is unclear. The germline V and J ends were trimmed by 3 bases and 2 bases, with 6 bases remaining between them. Germline lookup yields CDR1 SGHAT and CDR2 FQNNGV. The CDR3 covers 13 residues. CDR3 DNA: TGTGCCAGCAGCTTTATGCCCACAGATACGCAGTATTTT. Its protein product is CASSFMPTDTQYF.

This clonotype was recorded at least ten times. The V and J genes are TRBV10-3 and TRBJ2-3; D possibly matches TRBD1 or TRBD2 (5 bases each). This CDR3 has 12 amino acids. Per germline, CDR1 ENHRY and CDR2 SYGVKD. DNA of the CDR3: TGTCCACGAGAGGGGATCACAGATACGCAGTATTTT. Translated, it gives CPREGITDTQYF.

This clonotype was observed many times. The chain recombines TRBV2 with TRBJ1-2; 8 bases map to TRBD1. CDR1 is SNHLY and CDR2 is FYNNEI in the germline V gene. This CDR3 is 13 amino acids long. Trimming cost V 3 bases and J 7 bases; bases outside gene matches: 4. The CDR3 here is CASSEQGAGGYTF. Written as DNA, the CDR3 is TGTGCCAGCAGTGAGCAGGGGGCGGGTGGCTACACCTTC.

This clonotype was picked up many times. V and J are TRBV28 and TRBJ2-5; the D gene is possibly TRBD2 (6 bases). CDR1 MDHEN and CDR2 SYDVKM come from the germline V gene. The CDR3 totals 14 residues. V gave up 1 base and J gave up 2 bases, with 8 bases separating them. The CDR3 nucleotides are TGTGCCAGCAGTTTATTGGCGGGGCAAGAGACCCAGTACTTC. This gives the protein CASSLLAGQETQYF.

By sample share, this clonotype is medium-sized. The genes are TRBV6-5 and TRBJ1-5, with a tentative D call TRBD1 (5 bases). Trimming took off 6 bases at V and 3 bases at J, with 18 bases between the two ends. Germline CDR1 MNHEY, CDR2 SVGAGI. The CDR3 loop spans 16 amino acids. CDR3 protein: CASREPGPGINQPQHF. For the CDR3, the DNA is TGTGCCAGCAGGGAACCGGGACCCGGAATCAATCAGCCCCAGCATTTT.

This clonotype was counted many times. CDR3 protein: CASREVLGTDTQYF. For the CDR3, the DNA is TGCGCCAGCAGGGAGGTGCTCGGGACAGATACGCAGTATTTT. The chain recombines TRBV5-1 with TRBJ2-3, with D possibly TRBD2 on 5 matching bases. This CDR3 has 14 residues. With 5 bases removed from V and 3 bases from J, the gap between germline ends came to 13 bases. Germline values: CDR1 SGHRS, CDR2 YFSETQ.

This clonotype is termed medium-sized. The chain recombines TRBV6-2 or TRBV6-3 with TRBJ2-2, with 7 nucleotides matching TRBD2. This CDR3 is 14 amino acids long. Per germline, CDR1 MNHEY and CDR2 SVGEGT. V lost 11 bases and J lost 1; bases outside the gene matches: 7. The CDR3 sequence is CAASWTRNTGELFF. In nucleotides, the CDR3 is TGTGCCGCCTCCTGGACTAGGAACACCGGGGAGCTGTTTTTT.

This clonotype showed up many times. This chain joins TRBV20-1 and TRBJ2-5, with 9 nucleotides matching TRBD1. J was trimmed by 4 bases and V by 5 bases; bases with no gene match: 8. CDR3 size: 14 residues. Germline V gene data show CDR1 as DFQATT and CDR2 as SNEGSKA (reference sequence). CDR3: CSAPGQGTGETQYF. The CDR3 nucleotides are TGCAGTGCTCCGGGACAGGGTACGGGAGAGACCCAGTACTTC.

This clonotype occurred a few times. V gene TRBV6-1 combines with J gene TRBJ1-2, with 7 bases aligning to TRBD1. Germline-derived CDR1 and CDR2 are MNHNS and SASEGT. The V segment lost 7 bases and the J segment 7 bases; nucleotides outside the gene matches: 12. The CDR3 is made up of 14 amino acids. In nucleotides, the CDR3 is TGTGCCAGCATCATGCGAGACAGGGAGGCTGGCTACACCTTC. Translated: CASIMRDREAGYTF.

This clonotype was found many times. This sequence joins TRBV5-1 and TRBJ2-2; D could derive from TRBD1 or TRBD2 (6 bases each). The germline V gene has CDR1 SGHRS and CDR2 YFSETQ. V gave up 0 bases and J gave up 4 bases, with 10 bases separating them. The CDR3 is made up of 15 amino acids. CDR3 nucleotides: TGCGCCAGCAGCTTGGACGGGGGCGGCACCGGGGAGCTGTTTTTT. This translates into CASSLDGGGTGELFF. Complete variable domain (other parts from reference TRBV5-1 and TRBJ2-2): KAGVTQTPRYLIKTRGQQVTLSCSPISGHRSVSWYQQTPGQGLQFLFEYFSETQRNKGNFPGRFSGRQFSNSRSEMNVSTLELGDSALYLCASSLDGGGTGELFFGEGSRLTVL.

In its sample, this clonotype was seen many times. This chain connects TRBV7-6 to TRBJ1-2; D ambiguous. The length of the CDR3 is 13 residues. The V and J ends lost 2 bases and 7 bases respectively, with 11 bases between them. Germline V gene sequence: CDR1 SGHVS, CDR2 FNYEAQ. For the CDR3, the DNA is TGTGCCAGCAGCTTAAACTACGTCAGTGGCTACACCTTC. It encodes CASSLNYVSGYTF.

This clonotype was seen at least ten times. The rearrangement joins TRBV12-3 or TRBV12-4 to TRBJ2-2; D is unclear. Trimming shortened V by 3 bases and J by 5 bases, and 7 bases separated the two germline ends. The CDR3 has 13 residues. The CDR3 DNA is TGTGCCAGCAGTTTTAGAGCGACCGGGGAGCTGTTTTTT. This gives the protein CASSFRATGELFF.